These 16 T cell receptor beta chains were sequenced from one sample in a study of blood T cell repertoires in COVID-19. Generated by immunoSEQ multiplex PCR, the TCRdb table keeps only in-frame clones and is missing some. The top ten hold 1.5% to 2% of the sample, which has 280,000 or so clones, nearly 90% seen once. Sequencing used PBMCs or T cells enriched from blood (not recorded which). These receptors were collected from a woman between 18 and 29 years old with acute COVID-19.

This chain connects TRBV7-3 to TRBJ2-2; no clear D. This CDR3 region has 12 residues. Trimming took off 3 bases at V and 4 bases at J, with 3 bases between the two ends. Germline CDR1 SGHTA, CDR2 FQGTGA. The CDR3 protein is CASSFITGELFF. CDR3 coding DNA: TGTGCCAGCAGCTTTATCACCGGGGAGCTGTTTTTT.

This clone occurred once. The V gene is TRBV19, the J gene TRBJ2-7, with 7 bases identical to TRBD2. CDR1 is LNHDA and CDR2 is SQIVND in the germline V gene (reference sequence). The CDR3 loop spans 16 amino acids. Trimming at V came to 6 bases and at J to 6 bases, leaving 17 bases not matched to a gene. The DNA for the CDR3 is TGTGCCAGTAGCAAACCCGGTGTTAGCGGGTTAACCGAGCAGTACTTC. This codes for CASSKPGVSGLTEQYF.

In its sample, this clone was seen a few times. The chain employs TRBV28 and TRBJ2-1, with 7 nucleotides matching TRBD2. Germline V gene sequence: CDR1 MDHEN, CDR2 SYDVKM. Trimming at V came to 3 bases and at J to 6 bases, leaving 5 bases not matched to a gene. CDR3 length: 14 residues. CDR3 nucleotide sequence: TGTGCCAGCAGTTTCGCGGGAGAGTCCAATGAGCAGTTCTTC. Amino acids: CASSFAGESNEQFF.

The gene calls are TRBV7-9 and TRBJ2-3; D may be TRBD2 (5 bases). This CDR3 is 15 amino acids long. The germline gives CDR1 SEHNR, CDR2 FQNEAQ (reference sequence). With 5 bases removed from V and 0 bases from J, the gap between germline ends came to 12 bases. CDR3 protein: CASSPWAGSTDTQYF. The CDR3 DNA reads TGTGCCAGCAGCCCATGGGCGGGCAGCACAGATACGCAGTATTTT.

The chain carries TRBV5-5 and TRBJ1-2; TRBD1 matches at 8 bases. Germline V gene lookup returns CDR1 SGHKS and CDR2 YYEKEE (reference sequence). V was pared by 0 bases and J by 4 bases, with 11 bases of the junction left unmatched. This CDR3 has 17 amino acids. The CDR3 coding sequence is TGTGCCAGCAGCTTGGCCGGGACAGGAGGGATGAGCTATGGCTACACCTTC. It codes for CASSLAGTGGMSYGYTF.

The chain employs TRBV7-2 and TRBJ2-5; the match to TRBD1 covers 11 bases. Germline V gives CDR1 SGHTA, CDR2 FQGNSA. This CDR3 region has 17 residues. V lost 5 bases and J lost 4; bases outside the gene matches: 12. The CDR3 sequence is CASSPAGTGGLSETQYF. The CDR3 bases are TGTGCCAGCAGCCCGGCCGGGACAGGGGGTTTGTCAGAGACCCAGTACTTC.

This clone was detected only a few times. The rearrangement uses TRBV9 and TRBJ1-2, with 9 positions matching TRBD1. J lost 1 base, V lost 4 bases, and 11 bases had no gene match. Germline loops: CDR1 SGDLS, CDR2 YYNGEE. The CDR3 is 17 amino acids. The CDR3: CASSTREGQGYNYGYTF. In DNA, the CDR3 is TGTGCCAGCAGCACCCGGGAGGGACAGGGTTATAACTATGGCTACACCTTC.

The rearrangement links TRBV14 to TRBJ2-2, with a possible D match to TRBD1 (6 bases). CDR3 length equals 16 residues. The ends were cut back, 3 bases at V and 3 bases at J, with 14 bases in the middle. The germline gives CDR1 SGHDN, CDR2 FVKESK. CDR3 in amino acids: CASSQGADSYTGELFF. The CDR3 region has the DNA TGTGCCAGCAGCCAGGGGGCGGATTCCTACACCGGGGAGCTGTTTTTT.

CDR3 nucleotides: TGTGCCAGCAGCGTCACTAGCGGGGTCGTAGAGACCCAGTACTTC. Residues: CASSVTSGVVETQYF. The chain combines TRBV9 with TRBJ2-5; 10 nucleotides agree with TRBD2. The CDR3 totals 15 residues. CDR1 SGDLS and CDR2 YYNGEE come from the germline V gene. J was trimmed by 4 bases and V by 2 bases; bases with no gene match: 5.

The chain uses TRBV7-9 and TRBJ2-1; 14 bases are a match to TRBD2. V was pared by 5 bases and J by 0 bases, with 3 bases of the junction left unmatched. CDR1 is SEHNR and CDR2 is FQNEAQ in the germline V gene (reference sequence). CDR3 length: 17 amino acids. The CDR3: CASSVGTSGSSYNEQFF. The DNA of the CDR3 is TGTGCCAGCAGCGTCGGGACTAGCGGGAGCTCCTACAATGAGCAGTTCTTC.

The V and J genes are TRBV11-2 and TRBJ1-4; D unresolved. V lost 2 bases and J 3 bases, leaving 7 bases between the germline ends. The germline V gene has CDR1 SGHAT and CDR2 FQNNGV. The CDR3 is 14 amino acids. Written as DNA, the CDR3 is TGTGCCAGCAGCTTACCGGGAGCTAATGAAAAACTGTTTTTT. This gives the protein CASSLPGANEKLFF.

The V and J genes are TRBV11-3 and TRBJ2-2, with 9 bases that match TRBD2. Trimming took 6 bases from V and 5 from J; bases not matched to a gene: 7. Germline assignment: CDR1 SGHNT and CDR2 YENEEA. This CDR3 contains 15 residues. The CDR3 region is CASSFLAGRTGELFF. The CDR3 nucleotides are TGTGCCAGCAGTTTCCTAGCGGGAAGGACCGGGGAGCTGTTTTTT.

The V gene is TRBV2, the J gene TRBJ1-2, with D possibly TRBD1 on 5 matching bases. Germline CDR1 is SNHLY and CDR2 is FYNNEI. CDR3 length equals 14 residues. Deletions cut 5 bases from V and 8 bases from J, with 18 bases between. The DNA of the CDR3 is TGTGCCAGCAGTCTGGAACGACAGAGAAAAGGCTACACCTTC. This gives the protein CASSLERQRKGYTF.

This chain connects TRBV6-1 to TRBJ1-3, with unresolved D. Trimming removed 2 bases from V and 5 bases from J, with 13 bases in between. Germline CDR1 MNHNS, CDR2 SASEGT. This CDR3 has 15 amino acids. CDR3 DNA sequence: TGTGCCAGCAGTGAACAGCGGTCCGCCCGAAACACCATATATTTT. It yields the protein CASSEQRSARNTIYF.

This chain joins TRBV7-9 and TRBJ1-3, with TRBD1 identical over 12 bases. The germline V gene encodes CDR1 SEHNR and CDR2 FQNEAQ (reference sequence). Trimming cost V 3 bases and J 4 bases; bases outside gene matches: 4. CDR3 length: 16 amino acids. Written as DNA, the CDR3 is TGTGCCAGCAGCTTGGGACAGGGGGCATCCGGAAACACCATATATTTT. Translating it yields CASSLGQGASGNTIYF.

The V gene is TRBV6-5, the J gene TRBJ1-3, with D unresolved. Per the germline V gene, CDR1 is MNHEY and CDR2 is SVGAGI. There are 13 residues in the CDR3. Trimming shortened V by 7 bases and J by 0 bases, and 7 bases separated the two germline ends. The CDR3 region has the DNA TGTGCCAGCATCCTAGGCTCTGGAAACACCATATATTTT. It encodes CASILGSGNTIYF.